One sample yielded the 2 T cell receptor beta chains listed below, sequenced in a study of blood T cell repertoires in COVID-19. TCRdb's copy holds only in-frame clones and misses some; the assay was immunoSEQ multiplex PCR. The table has 350,000 to 450,000 clones, approximately 91% seen once. The sample consisted of PBMCs or T cells enriched from blood (not recorded which). The origin of the receptors is a woman in her thirties or forties who had been exposed to COVID-19.

V gene TRBV4-3 combines with J gene TRBJ1-1; D unresolved. CDR1 is LGHNA and CDR2 is YSLEER in the germline V gene. Trimming pared 1 base from V and 1 base from J, leaving 7 bases between. The CDR3 has 14 residues. Written as DNA, the CDR3 is TGCGCCAGCAGCCAAGTGGGGAGGAACACTGAAGCTTTCTTT. Translating gives CASSQVGRNTEAFF.

The chain links TRBV14 to TRBJ1-1, with TRBD1 matching 7 bases. The CDR3 length is 17 residues. CDR1 is SGHDN, CDR2 FVKESK, per germline. Losses at the gene ends were 6 bases for V and 1 base for J; bases not matched to a gene: 14. As DNA, the CDR3 is TGTGCCAGCAGTCAAAAGGCACAGGGGATTGGGAACACTGAAGCTTTCTTT. Translated: CASSQKAQGIGNTEAFF.